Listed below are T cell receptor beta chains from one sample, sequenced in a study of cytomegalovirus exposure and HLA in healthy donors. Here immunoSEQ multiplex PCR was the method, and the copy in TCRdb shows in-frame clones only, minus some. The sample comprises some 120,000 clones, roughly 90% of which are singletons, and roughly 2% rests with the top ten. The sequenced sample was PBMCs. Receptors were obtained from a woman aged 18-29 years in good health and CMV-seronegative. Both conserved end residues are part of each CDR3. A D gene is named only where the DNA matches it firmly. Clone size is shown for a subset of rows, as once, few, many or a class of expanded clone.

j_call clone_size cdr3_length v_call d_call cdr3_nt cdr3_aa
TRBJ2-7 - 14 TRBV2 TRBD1 TGTGCCAGCAGTGTGCAGGGGGCCACCTACGAGCAGTACTTC CASSVQGATYEQYF
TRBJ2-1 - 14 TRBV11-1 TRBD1 TGTGCCAGCAGCTCCGGGACAGACCTTCCCGAGCAGTTCTTC CASSSGTDLPEQFF
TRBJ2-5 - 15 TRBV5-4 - TGTGCCAGCAGCTTGGGAGGGAGAGGAGGAGAGACCCAGTACTTC CASSLGGRGGETQYF
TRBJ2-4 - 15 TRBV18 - TGTGCCAGCTCGACCGGGACTCTGCAGGGAAACATTCAGTACTTC CASSTGTLQGNIQYF
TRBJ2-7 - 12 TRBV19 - TGTGCCAGTAGTATGCAGGGGACCGAGCAGTACTTC CASSMQGTEQYF
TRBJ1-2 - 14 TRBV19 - TGTGCCAGTAGTATGGGCAGGGTCTACTATGGCTACACCTTC CASSMGRVYYGYTF
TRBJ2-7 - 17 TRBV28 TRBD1 TGTGCCAGCAGCCTTAACACCCTGGGACAGGGAGCCGACGAGCAGTACTTC CASSLNTLGQGADEQYF
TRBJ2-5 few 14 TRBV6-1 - TGTGCCAGCCTTTCCCTATTAGTCTTACAGACCCAGTACTTC CASLSLLVLQTQYF
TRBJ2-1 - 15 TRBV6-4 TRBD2 TGTGCCAGCAGTCCCGAGCGGGAGGGCGGGAATGAGCAGTTCTTC CASSPEREGGNEQFF
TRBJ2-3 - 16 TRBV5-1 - TGCGCCAGCAGCTTGGGGGTGGCTGGGGCCACAGATACGCAGTATTTT CASSLGVAGATDTQYF
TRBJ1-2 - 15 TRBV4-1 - TGCGCCAGCAGCCAAGACCCGACGGGGGGATATGGCTACACCTTC CASSQDPTGGYGYTF
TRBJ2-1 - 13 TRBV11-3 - TGTGCCAGCAGCCTTCCTGGAGCGAATGAGCAGTTCTTC CASSLPGANEQFF
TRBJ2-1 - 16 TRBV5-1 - TGCGCCAGCAGCTTGGACGGCCTAGTACTAAATGGTGAGCAGTTCTTC CASSLDGLVLNGEQFF
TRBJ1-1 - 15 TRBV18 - TGTGCCAGCTCACCAGGGAAGACGGGAAACACTGAAGCTTTCTTT CASSPGKTGNTEAFF
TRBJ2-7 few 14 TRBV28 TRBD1 TGTGCCAGCAGTTGGACAGGGGGCGCATACGAGCAGTACTTC CASSWTGGAYEQYF
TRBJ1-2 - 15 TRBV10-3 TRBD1 TGTGCCATCAGTGATCCGGACAGGGGAAACTATGGCTACACCTTC CAISDPDRGNYGYTF
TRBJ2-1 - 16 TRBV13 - TGTGCCAGCAGCTTAGAGTGGGCGGGAACCTACAATGAGCAGTTCTTC CASSLEWAGTYNEQFF
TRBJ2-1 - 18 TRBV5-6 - TGTGCCAGCAGCCCAACCCCCGGTTTAGGGTTAGGGGGCAATGAGCAGTTCTTC CASSPTPGLGLGGNEQFF
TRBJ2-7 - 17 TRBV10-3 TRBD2 TGTGCCATCAGTGGGATGAGCGGGAGGGCCGGTTCCTACGAGCAGTACTTC CAISGMSGRAGSYEQYF
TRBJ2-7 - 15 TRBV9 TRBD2 TGTGCCAGCAGCGTAGGTCTACTAGCGTCCTACGAGCAGTACTTC CASSVGLLASYEQYF
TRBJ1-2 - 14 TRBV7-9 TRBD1 TGTGCCAGCAGCCCGGGACAGGGGGACCGAGGCTACACCTTC CASSPGQGDRGYTF
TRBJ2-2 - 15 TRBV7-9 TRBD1 TGTGCCAGCAGCTTATCACGGACAGGTACCGGGGAGCTGTTTTTT CASSLSRTGTGELFF
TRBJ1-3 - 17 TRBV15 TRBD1 TGTGCCACCAGCAAAGGGAGACAGGGTTCGGACGGAAACACCATATATTTT CATSKGRQGSDGNTIYF
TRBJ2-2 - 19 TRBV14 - TGTGCCAGCAGCCAGGATCGTTCTGGGGGTGAGGGAGGTCCCGGGGAGCTGTTTTTT CASSQDRSGGEGGPGELFF
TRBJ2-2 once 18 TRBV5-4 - TGTGCCAGCAGCTTGCGTCCTAGCCGACGACCGAACACCGGGGAGCTGTTTTTT CASSLRPSRRPNTGELFF
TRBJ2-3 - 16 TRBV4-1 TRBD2 TGCGCCAGCAGCCAACTAGCGGGAGGGCCCGGAAATACGCAGTATTTT CASSQLAGGPGNTQYF
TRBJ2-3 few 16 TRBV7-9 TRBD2 TGTGCCAGCAGCTCCGGACTAGCGGGGCGCACAGATACGCAGTATTTT CASSSGLAGRTDTQYF
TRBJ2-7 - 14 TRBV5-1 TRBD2 TGCGCCAGCACCCCAAGCGGGAGTGCCTACGAGCAGTACTTC CASTPSGSAYEQYF
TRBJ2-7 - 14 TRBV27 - TGTGCCAGCAGTTTTTCGGAGGCCCCCTACGAGCAGTACTTC CASSFSEAPYEQYF
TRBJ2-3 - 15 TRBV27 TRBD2 TGTGCCAGCAGTTTTACTAGCGGGAACACAGATACGCAGTATTTT CASSFTSGNTDTQYF
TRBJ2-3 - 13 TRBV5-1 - TGCGCCAGCGGGAGGTTTGGAGCAGATACGCAGTATTTT CASGRFGADTQYF
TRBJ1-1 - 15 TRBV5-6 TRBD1 TGTGCCAGCAGAGTGGCAGGGGGGATGTGGGCTGAAGCTTTCTTT CASRVAGGMWAEAFF
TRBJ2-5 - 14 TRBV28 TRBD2 TGTGCCAGCAGTTTAATGGCGGGAGGGGAGACCCAGTACTTC CASSLMAGGETQYF
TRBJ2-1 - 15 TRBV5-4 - TGTGCCAGCAGCTTGACGGCTAGCTCCTACAATGAGCAGTTCTTC CASSLTASSYNEQFF
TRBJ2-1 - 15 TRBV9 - TGTGCCAGCAGCGTGGACTACATGGGGGACAATGAGCAGTTCTTC CASSVDYMGDNEQFF
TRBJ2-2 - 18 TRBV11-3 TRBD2 TGTGCCAGCAGCCCCCGGGTAGCGGGAGGGCCGAGCACCGGGGAGCTGTTTTTT CASSPRVAGGPSTGELFF
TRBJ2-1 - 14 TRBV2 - TGTGCCAGCAGTGTCAGGGGCTCCTACAATGAGCAGTTCTTC CASSVRGSYNEQFF
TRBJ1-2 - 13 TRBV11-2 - TGTGCCAGCAGCTTTTCAGGGTCTCAGGGCTACACCTTC CASSFSGSQGYTF
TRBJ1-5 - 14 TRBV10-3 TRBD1 TGTGCCATCAGTGGGGACAGCGTCTCCCAGCCCCAGCATTTT CAISGDSVSQPQHF
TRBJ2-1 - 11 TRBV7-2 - TGTGCCAGCAGCTTTACGGGTGAGCAGTTCTTC CASSFTGEQFF
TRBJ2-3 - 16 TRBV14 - TGTGCCAGCAGCCCCCTTGGCGGGACCCTGACAGATACGCAGTATTTT CASSPLGGTLTDTQYF
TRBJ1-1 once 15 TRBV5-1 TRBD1 TGCGCCAGCAGCGGCCCGGGACAGGGGAACACTGAAGCTTTCTTT CASSGPGQGNTEAFF
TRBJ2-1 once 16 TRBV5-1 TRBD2 TGCGCCAGCAGCTTGGAGGGTAGCGGGAGTCCAAATGAGCAGTTCTTC CASSLEGSGSPNEQFF
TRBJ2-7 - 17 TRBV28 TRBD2 TGTGCCAGCACCCCCCGGGGACTAGCGGATAGCTCCTACGAGCAGTACTTC CASTPRGLADSSYEQYF
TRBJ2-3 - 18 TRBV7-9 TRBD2 TGTGCCAGCAGCCCCCCGGGGCTAGCGGGAGGTCCGGGAGATACGCAGTATTTT CASSPPGLAGGPGDTQYF
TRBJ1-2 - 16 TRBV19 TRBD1 TGTGCCAGTAGTATCCCCCCGGGACAGGGGAACTATGGCTACACCTTC CASSIPPGQGNYGYTF
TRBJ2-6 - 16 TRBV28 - TGTGCCAGCAGTTTCCCTAAAATGTCTGGGGCCAACGTCCTGACTTTC CASSFPKMSGANVLTF
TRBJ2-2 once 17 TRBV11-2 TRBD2 TGTGCCAGCAGCTTGAGGGGCGGGAGTAGGGGCACCGGGGAGCTGTTTTTT CASSLRGGSRGTGELFF
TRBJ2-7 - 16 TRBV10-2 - TGCGCCAGCAGGGAGGGACAACTAGCGAACTCCTACGAGCAGTACTTC CASREGQLANSYEQYF
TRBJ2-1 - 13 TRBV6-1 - TGTGCCAGCACCGAGTTGGGGGGCAATGAGCAGTTCTTC CASTELGGNEQFF
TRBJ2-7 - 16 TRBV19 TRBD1 TGTGCCAGTAGCCCTTCGAGGACAGGGGCGTCCTACGAGCAGTACTTC CASSPSRTGASYEQYF
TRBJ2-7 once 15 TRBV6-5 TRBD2 TGTGCCAGCAGGGACCCAGCGGGAGGTCAAGACGAGCAGTACTTC CASRDPAGGQDEQYF
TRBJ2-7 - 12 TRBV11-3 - TGTGCCAGCAGCCCTGTCAGCTACGAGCAGTACTTC CASSPVSYEQYF
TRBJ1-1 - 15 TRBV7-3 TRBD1 TGTGCCAGCAGCCCTCTTGGACAGGGGAACACTGAAGCTTTCTTT CASSPLGQGNTEAFF
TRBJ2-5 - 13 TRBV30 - TGTGCCTGGAGTATTGAGATATCTGAGACCCAGTACTTC CAWSIEISETQYF
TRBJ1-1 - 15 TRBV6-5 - TGTGCCAGCAGTACCTCAGGGGCAGGGAACACTGAAGCTTTCTTT CASSTSGAGNTEAFF
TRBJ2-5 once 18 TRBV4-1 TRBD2 TGCGCCAGCAGGCGAGGGGGACTAGCGGGCGCGGGGGAAGAGACCCAGTACTTC CASRRGGLAGAGEETQYF
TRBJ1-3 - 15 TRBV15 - TGTGCCACCAGCAGAGGACGGGGGGCCGGGAACACCATATATTTT CATSRGRGAGNTIYF
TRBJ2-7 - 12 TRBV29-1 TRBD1 TGCAGCGTTGTACAGGGGCCTTACGAGCAGTACTTC CSVVQGPYEQYF